Sequencing of this TCR beta chain was carried out in a study of T cell responses to AZD1222 COVID-19 vaccine. Comment on this clone: The antigen is unknown.

Assay used: immunoSEQ multiplex PCR; TCRdb lists only in-frame clones, some missing. The table has about 99,000 clones, 70% to 90% seen once. V was pared by 2 bases and J by 0 bases, with 10 bases between. Germline V gene lookup returns CDR1 SGHAT and CDR2 FQNNGV. The CDR3 length is 16 residues. The study, taken as a whole, reports: Donors in the cohort were predominantly white British and more often female, and clonal diversity was possibly underestimated.

This TCR derives from an adult in good health. The material was peripheral blood, obtained on day 0 of AZD1222 vaccination. The rearrangement links TRBV11-2 to TRBJ2-2, with unresolved D. The CDR3 loop is CASSLRADTNTGELFF. CDR3 DNA sequence: TGTGCCAGCAGCTTAAGGGCCGACACGAACACCGGGGAGCTGTTTTTT.